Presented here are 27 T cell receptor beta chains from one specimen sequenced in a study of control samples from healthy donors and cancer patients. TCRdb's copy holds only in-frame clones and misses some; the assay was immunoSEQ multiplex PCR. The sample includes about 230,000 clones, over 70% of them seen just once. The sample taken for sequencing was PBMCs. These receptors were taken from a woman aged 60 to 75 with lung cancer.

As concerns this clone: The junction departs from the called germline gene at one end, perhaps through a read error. The CDR3 is CASSSVTGNSGELFF. CDR3 DNA: TGTGCCAGCTCATCCGTCACAGGGAACTCCGGGGAGCTGTTTTTT. The V call is TRBV18, the J call TRBJ2-2, with a possible D match to TRBD1 (6 bases). Germline V CDR1 and CDR2: KGHSH, LQKENI. This CDR3 is built from 15 residues.

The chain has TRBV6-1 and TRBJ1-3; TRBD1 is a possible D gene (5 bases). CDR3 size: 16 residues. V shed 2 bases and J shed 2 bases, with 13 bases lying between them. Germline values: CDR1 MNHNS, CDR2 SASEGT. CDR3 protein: CASSETPGGAGNTIYF. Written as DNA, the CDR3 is TGTGCCAGCAGTGAAACGCCCGGAGGGGCTGGAAACACCATATATTTT.

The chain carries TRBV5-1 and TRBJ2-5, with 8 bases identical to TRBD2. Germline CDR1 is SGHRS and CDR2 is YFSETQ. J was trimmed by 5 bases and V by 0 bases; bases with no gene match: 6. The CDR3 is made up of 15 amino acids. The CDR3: CASSLAQGGGETQYF. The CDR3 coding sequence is TGCGCCAGCAGCTTGGCCCAGGGCGGGGGGGAGACCCAGTACTTC.

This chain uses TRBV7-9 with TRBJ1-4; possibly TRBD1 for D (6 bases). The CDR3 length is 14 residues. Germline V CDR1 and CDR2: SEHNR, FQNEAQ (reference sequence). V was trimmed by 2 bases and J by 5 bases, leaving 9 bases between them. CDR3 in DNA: TGTGCCAGCAGCTTATCGCAGGGGAATGAAAAACTGTTTTTT. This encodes CASSLSQGNEKLFF. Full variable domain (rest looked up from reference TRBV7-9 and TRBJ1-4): DTGVSQNPRHKITKRGQNVTFRCDPISEHNRLYWYRQTLGQGPEFLTYFQNEAQLEKSRLLSDRFSAERPKGSFSTLEIQRTEQGDSAMYLCASSLSQGNEKLFFGSGTQLSVL.

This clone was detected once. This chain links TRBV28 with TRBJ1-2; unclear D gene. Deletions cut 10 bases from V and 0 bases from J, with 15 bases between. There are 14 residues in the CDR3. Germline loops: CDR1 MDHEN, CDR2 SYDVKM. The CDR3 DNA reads TGTGCCATCACCACCGCCCACCCTAACTATGGCTACACCTTC. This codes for CAITTAHPNYGYTF.

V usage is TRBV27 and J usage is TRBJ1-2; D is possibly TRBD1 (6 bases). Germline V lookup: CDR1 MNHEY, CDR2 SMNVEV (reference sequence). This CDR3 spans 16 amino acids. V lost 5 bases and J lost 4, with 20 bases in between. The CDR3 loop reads CASSPSSAGGVYGYTF. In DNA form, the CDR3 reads TGTGCCAGCAGTCCTAGCTCGGCGGGGGGCGTCTATGGCTACACCTTC.

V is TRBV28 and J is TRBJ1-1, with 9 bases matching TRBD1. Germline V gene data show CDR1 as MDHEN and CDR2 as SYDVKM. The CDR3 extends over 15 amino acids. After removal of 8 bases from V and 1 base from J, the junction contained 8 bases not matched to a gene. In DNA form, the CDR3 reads TGTGCCAGCCCGCCGCCGGGACAGGGGAACACTGAAGCTTTCTTT. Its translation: CASPPPGQGNTEAFF.

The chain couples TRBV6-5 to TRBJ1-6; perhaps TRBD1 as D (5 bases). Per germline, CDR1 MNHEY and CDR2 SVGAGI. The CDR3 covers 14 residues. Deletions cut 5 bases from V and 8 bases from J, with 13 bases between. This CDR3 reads CASSPRKTDSPLHF. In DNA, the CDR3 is TGTGCCAGCAGTCCCCGAAAGACAGATTCACCCCTCCACTTT.

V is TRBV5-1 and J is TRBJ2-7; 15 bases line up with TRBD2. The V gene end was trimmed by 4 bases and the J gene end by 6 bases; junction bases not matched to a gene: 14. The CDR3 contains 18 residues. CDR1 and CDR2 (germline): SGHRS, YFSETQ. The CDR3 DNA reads TGCGCCAGCAGCAGATCGGGACTAGCGGGGGGCCTCCCCTCCGAGCAGTACTTC. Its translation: CASSRSGLAGGLPSEQYF.

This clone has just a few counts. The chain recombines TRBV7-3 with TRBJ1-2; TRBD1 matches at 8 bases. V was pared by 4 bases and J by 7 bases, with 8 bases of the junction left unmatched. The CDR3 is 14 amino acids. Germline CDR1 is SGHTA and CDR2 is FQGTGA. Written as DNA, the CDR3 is TGTGCCAGCAGCTCCTTGACAGGGGAGGGTGGCTACACCTTC. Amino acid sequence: CASSSLTGEGGYTF.

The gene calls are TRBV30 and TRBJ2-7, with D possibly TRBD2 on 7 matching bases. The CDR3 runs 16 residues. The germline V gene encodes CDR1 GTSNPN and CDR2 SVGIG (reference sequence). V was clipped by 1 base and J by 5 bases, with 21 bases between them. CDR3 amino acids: CAWSAGGSYFSNEQYF. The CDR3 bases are TGTGCCTGGAGTGCGGGGGGCAGCTATTTCAGCAACGAGCAGTACTTC.

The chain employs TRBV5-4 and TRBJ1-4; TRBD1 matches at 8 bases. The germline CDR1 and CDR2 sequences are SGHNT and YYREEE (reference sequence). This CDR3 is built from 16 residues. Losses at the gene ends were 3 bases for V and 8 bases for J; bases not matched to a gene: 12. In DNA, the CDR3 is TGTGCCAGCAGCTGGGGGGGCGACAGGGGAGGAGAAAAACTGTTTTTT. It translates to CASSWGGDRGGEKLFF.

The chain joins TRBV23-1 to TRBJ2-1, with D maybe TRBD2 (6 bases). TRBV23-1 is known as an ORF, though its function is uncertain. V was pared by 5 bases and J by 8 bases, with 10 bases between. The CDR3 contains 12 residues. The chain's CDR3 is CASSRSGDEQFF. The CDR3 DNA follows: TGCGCCAGCAGTAGGTCGGGAGATGAGCAGTTCTTC.

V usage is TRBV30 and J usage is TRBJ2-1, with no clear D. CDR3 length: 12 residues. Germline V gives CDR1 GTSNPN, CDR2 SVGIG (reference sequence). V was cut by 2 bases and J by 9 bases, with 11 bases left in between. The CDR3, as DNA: TGTGCCTGGAGTAACGTTGTTGGTGAGCAGTTCTTC. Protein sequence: CAWSNVVGEQFF.

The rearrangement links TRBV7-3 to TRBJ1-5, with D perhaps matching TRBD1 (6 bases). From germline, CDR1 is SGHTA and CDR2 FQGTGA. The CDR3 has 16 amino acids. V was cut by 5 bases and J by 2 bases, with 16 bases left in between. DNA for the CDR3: TGTGCCAGCAGCGACTTGGGGGCGCGGGGCAATCAGCCCCAGCATTTT. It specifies CASSDLGARGNQPQHF.

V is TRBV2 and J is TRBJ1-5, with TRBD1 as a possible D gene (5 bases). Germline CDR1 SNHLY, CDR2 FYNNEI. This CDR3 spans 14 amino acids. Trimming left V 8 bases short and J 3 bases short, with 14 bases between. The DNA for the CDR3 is TGTGCCAGCGGGACGGGTGGAAACAATCAGCCCCAGCATTTT. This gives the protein CASGTGGNNQPQHF.

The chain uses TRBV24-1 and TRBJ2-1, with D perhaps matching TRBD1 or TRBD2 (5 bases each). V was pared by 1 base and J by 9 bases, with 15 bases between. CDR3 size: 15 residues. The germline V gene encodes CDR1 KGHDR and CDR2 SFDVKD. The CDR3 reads CATSDFRDLDAEQFF. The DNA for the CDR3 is TGTGCCACCAGTGATTTCAGGGACCTCGACGCTGAGCAGTTCTTC.

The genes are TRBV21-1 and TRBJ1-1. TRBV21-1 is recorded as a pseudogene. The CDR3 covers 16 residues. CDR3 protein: CASSTPRRGLGTEAFF. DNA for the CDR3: TGTGCCAGCAGCACTCCGCGCCGGGGGCTGGGCACTGAAGCTTTCTTT.

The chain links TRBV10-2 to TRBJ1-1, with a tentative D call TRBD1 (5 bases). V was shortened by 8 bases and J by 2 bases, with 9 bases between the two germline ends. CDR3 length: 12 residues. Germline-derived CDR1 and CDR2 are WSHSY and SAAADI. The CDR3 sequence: CASGGGNTEAFF. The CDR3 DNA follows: TGCGCCAGCGGGGGTGGTAACACTGAAGCTTTCTTT.

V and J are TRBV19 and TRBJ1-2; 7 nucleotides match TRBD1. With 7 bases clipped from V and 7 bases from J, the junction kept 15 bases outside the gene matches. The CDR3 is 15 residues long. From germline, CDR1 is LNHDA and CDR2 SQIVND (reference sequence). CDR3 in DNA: TGTGCCAGTACTCCTCTGGGAGGGGGCTTCGGTGGCTACACCTTC. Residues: CASTPLGGGFGGYTF.

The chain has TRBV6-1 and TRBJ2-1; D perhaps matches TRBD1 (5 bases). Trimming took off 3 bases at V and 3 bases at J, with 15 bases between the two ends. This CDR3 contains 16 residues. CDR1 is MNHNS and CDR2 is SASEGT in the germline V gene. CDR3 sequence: CASSDQGTDVYNEQFF. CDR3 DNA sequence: TGTGCCAGCAGTGACCAGGGCACGGACGTCTACAATGAGCAGTTCTTC.

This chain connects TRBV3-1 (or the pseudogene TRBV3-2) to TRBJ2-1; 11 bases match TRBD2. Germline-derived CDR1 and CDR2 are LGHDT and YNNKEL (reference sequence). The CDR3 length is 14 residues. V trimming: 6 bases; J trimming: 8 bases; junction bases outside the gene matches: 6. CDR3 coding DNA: TGTGCCAGCAGATTAGCGGGGGGGCCGGATGAGCAGTTCTTC. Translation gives CASRLAGGPDEQFF.

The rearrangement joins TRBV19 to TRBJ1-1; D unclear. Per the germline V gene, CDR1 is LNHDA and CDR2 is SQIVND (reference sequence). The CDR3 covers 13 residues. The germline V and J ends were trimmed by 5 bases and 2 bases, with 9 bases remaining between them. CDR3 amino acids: CASSWNSNTEAFF. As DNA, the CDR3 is TGTGCCAGTAGTTGGAACAGCAACACTGAAGCTTTCTTT.

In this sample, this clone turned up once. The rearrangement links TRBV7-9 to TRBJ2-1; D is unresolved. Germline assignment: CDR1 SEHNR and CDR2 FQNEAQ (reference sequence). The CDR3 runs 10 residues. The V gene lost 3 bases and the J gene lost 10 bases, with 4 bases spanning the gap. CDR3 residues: CASSFAEQFF. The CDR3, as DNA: TGTGCCAGCAGCTTCGCCGAGCAGTTCTTC.

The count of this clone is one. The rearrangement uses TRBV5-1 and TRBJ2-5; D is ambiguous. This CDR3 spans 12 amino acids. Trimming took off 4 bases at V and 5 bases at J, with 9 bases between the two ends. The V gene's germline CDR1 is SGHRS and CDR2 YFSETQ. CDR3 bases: TGCGCCAGCAGCATGGACGAGGAGACCCAGTACTTC. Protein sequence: CASSMDEETQYF.

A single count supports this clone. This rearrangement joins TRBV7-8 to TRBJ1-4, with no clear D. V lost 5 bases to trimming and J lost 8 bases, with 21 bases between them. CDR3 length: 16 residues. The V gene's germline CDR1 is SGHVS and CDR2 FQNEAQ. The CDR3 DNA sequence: TGTGCCAGCAGCCCCCTGAACGAGGGTTTGGGGGAAAAACTGTTTTTT. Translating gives CASSPLNEGLGEKLFF.

CDR3 amino acids: CASSPDRIQETQYF. As DNA, the CDR3 is TGTGCCAGCTCACCCGACAGGATCCAAGAGACCCAGTACTTC. The V gene is TRBV18, the J gene TRBJ2-5; the D gene is possibly TRBD1 (6 bases). V lost 3 bases, J lost 1 base, and 9 bases lay in between. Per the germline V gene, CDR1 is KGHSH and CDR2 is LQKENI. The CDR3 totals 14 residues.